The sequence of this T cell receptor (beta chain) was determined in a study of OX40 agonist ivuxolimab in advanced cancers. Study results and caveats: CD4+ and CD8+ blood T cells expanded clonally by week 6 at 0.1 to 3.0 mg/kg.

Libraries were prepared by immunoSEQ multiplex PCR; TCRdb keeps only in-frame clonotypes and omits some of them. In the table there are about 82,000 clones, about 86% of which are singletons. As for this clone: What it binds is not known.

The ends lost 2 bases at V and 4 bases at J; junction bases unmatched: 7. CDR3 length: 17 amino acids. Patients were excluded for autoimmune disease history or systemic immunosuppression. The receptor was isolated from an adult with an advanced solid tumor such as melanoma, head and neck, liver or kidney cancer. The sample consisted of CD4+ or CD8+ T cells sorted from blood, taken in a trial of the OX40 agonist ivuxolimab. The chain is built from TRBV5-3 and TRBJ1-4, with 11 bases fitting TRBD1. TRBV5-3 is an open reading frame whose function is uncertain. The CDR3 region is CARSFPGQGVYNEKLFF. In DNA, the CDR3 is TGTGCCAGAAGCTTCCCGGGACAGGGGGTTTATAATGAAAAACTGTTTTTT.